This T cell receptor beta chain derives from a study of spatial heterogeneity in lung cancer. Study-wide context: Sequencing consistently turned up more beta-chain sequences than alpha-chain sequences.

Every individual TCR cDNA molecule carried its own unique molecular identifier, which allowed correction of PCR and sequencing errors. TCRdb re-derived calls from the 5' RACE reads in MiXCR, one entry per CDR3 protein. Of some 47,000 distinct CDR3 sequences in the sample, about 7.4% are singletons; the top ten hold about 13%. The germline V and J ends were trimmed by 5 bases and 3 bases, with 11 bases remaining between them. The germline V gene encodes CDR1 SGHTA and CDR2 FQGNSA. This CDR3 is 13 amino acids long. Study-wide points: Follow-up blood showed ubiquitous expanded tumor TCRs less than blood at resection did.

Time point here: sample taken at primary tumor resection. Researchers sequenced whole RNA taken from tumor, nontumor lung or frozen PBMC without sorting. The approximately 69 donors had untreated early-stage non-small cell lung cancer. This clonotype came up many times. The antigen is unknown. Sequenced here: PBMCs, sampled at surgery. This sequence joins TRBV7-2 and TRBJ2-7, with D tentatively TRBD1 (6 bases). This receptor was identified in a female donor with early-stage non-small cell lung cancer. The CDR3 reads CASSRRTDYEQYF. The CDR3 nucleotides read TGTGCCAGCAGCCGGAGGACAGACTACGAGCAGTACTTC.